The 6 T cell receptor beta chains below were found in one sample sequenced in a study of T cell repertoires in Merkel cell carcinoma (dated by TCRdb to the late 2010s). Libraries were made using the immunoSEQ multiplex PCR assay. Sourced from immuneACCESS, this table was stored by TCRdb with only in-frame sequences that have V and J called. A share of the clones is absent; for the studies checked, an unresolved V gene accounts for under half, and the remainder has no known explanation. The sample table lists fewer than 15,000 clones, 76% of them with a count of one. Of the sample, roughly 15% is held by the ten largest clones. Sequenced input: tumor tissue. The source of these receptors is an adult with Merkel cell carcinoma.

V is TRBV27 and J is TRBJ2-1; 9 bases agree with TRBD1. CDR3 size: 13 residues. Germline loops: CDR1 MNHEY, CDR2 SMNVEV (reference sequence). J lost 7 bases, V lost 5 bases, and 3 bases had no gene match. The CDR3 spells CASSPDRGNEQFF. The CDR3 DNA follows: TGTGCCAGCAGTCCGGACAGGGGTAATGAGCAGTTCTTC.

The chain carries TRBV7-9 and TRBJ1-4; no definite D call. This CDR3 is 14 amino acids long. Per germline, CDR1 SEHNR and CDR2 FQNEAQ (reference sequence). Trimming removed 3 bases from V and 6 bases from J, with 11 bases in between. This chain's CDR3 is CASSLEQEDEKLFF. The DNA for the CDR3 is TGTGCCAGCAGCTTGGAGCAGGAAGATGAAAAACTGTTTTTT.

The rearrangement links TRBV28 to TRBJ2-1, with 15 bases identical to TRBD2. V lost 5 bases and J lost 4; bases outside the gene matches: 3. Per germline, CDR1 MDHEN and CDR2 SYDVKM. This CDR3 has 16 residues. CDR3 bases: TGTGCCAGCAGTGCAGGACTAGCGGGAGGGTACAATGAGCAGTTCTTC. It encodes CASSAGLAGGYNEQFF.

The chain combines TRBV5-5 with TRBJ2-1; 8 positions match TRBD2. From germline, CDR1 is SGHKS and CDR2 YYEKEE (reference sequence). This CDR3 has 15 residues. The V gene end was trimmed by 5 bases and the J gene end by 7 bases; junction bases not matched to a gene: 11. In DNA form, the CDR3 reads TGTGCCAGCAGAGAGGGCGGGGGGACCTTTAATGAGCAGTTCTTC. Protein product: CASREGGGTFNEQFF. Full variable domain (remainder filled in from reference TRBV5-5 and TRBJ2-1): DAGVTQSPTHLIKTRGQQVTLRCSPISGHKSVSWYQQVLGQGPQFIFQYYEKEERGRGNFPDRFSARQFPNYSSELNVNALLLGDSALYLCASREGGGTFNEQFFGPGTRLTVL.

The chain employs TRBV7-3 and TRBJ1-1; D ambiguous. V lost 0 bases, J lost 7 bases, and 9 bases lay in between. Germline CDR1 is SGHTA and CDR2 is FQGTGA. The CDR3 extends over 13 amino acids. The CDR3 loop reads CASSLTRADEAFF. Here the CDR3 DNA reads TGTGCCAGCAGCTTAACGAGGGCAGATGAAGCTTTCTTT. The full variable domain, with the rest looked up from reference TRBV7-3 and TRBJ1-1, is GAGVSQTPSNKVTEKGKYVELRCDPISGHTALYWYRQSLGQGPEFLIYFQGTGAADDSGLPNDRFFAVRPEGSVSTLKIQRTERGDSAVYLCASSLTRADEAFFGQGTRLTVV.

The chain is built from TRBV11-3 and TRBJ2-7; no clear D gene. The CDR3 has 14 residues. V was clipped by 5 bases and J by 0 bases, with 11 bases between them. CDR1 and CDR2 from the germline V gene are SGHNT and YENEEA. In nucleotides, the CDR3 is TGTGCCAGCAGCGGGAAGGGTTCCTCCTACGAGCAGTACTTC. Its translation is CASSGKGSSYEQYF.